The 9 T cell receptor beta chains below were found in one sample sequenced in a study of Ad26.COV2.S vaccination and SARS-CoV-2 variants. Sample treatment: some 20 received Ad26.COV2.S at low or high dose, single or two shots; about 5 received placebo; per-sample allocation not given. Sampling was done on day 63 after the first vaccine or placebo injection. Using immunoSEQ multiplex PCR, the repertoire was profiled, and TCRdb retains in-frame clones only, with some absent. The table records roughly 380,000 clones, more than 75% of them present only once. This specimen consisted of peripheral blood, obtained in a trial of Ad26.COV2.S vaccine versus placebo. The receptor source for this set is a person between 18 and 65 years old who received the Ad26.COV2.S COVID-19 vaccine or a placebo.

V usage is TRBV3-1 (or the pseudogene TRBV3-2) and J usage is TRBJ1-6; perhaps TRBD1 as D (5 bases). The V end was cut by 2 bases, the J end by 7 bases, with 12 bases between. Germline lookup yields CDR1 LGHDT and CDR2 YNNKEL (reference sequence). The CDR3 loop spans 15 amino acids. CDR3: CASSQPGRQNSPLHF. CDR3 sequence (DNA): TGTGCCAGCAGCCAACCGGGACGGCAAAATTCACCCCTCCACTTT.

This clone was detected a few times. The chain has TRBV7-3 and TRBJ1-6, with TRBD1 identical over 8 bases. CDR3 size: 15 residues. J lost 7 bases, V lost 4 bases, and 6 bases had no gene match. CDR1 SGHTA and CDR2 FQGTGA come from the germline V gene. CDR3 DNA: TGTGCCAGCAGCTCGACAGGGGTCATCAATTCACCCCTCCACTTT. This gives the protein CASSSTGVINSPLHF.

To note about this clone: One end of the junction varies from germline; a read error may be responsible. V usage is TRBV7-8 and J usage is TRBJ2-3; D tentatively reads TRBD1 or TRBD2 (7 bases each). The CDR3 length is 18 residues. Germline V lookup: CDR1 SGHVS, CDR2 FQNEAQ. The DNA for the CDR3 is TGTGCCAGCAGCTTGGGGGGGTCCTACAGGGGAAGCACAGATATGCAGTATTTT. Protein: CASSLGGSYRGSTDMQYF.

To note about this clone: Other nucleotide sequences from this sample produce the same CDR3. The chain recombines TRBV30 with TRBJ2-3; 11 bases fit TRBD2. Unmatched junction bases numbered 1, after V lost 5 bases and J lost 0 bases. The CDR3 contains 14 residues. Germline assignment: CDR1 GTSNPN and CDR2 SVGIG (reference sequence). The CDR3 DNA is TGTGCCTGGGGACTAGCGGGTAGCACAGATACGCAGTATTTT. Its protein product is CAWGLAGSTDTQYF. Full variable domain (missing parts from reference TRBV30 and TRBJ2-3): SQTIHQWPATLVQPVGSPLSLECTVEGTSNPNLYWYRQAAGRGLQLLFYSVGIGQISSEVPQNLSASRPQDRQFILSSKKLLLSDSGFYLCAWGLAGSTDTQYFGPGTRLTVL.

In this sample, this clone turned up once. J is TRBJ2-3 and V is TRBV11-3; 7 nucleotides align to TRBD2. The germline gives CDR1 SGHNT, CDR2 YENEEA. Trimming at V came to 0 bases and at J to 2 bases, leaving 5 bases not matched to a gene. There are 16 residues in the CDR3. CDR3 sequence (DNA): TGTGCCAGCAGCTTAGACGACGGGGGGTACACAGATACGCAGTATTTT. Protein product: CASSLDDGGYTDTQYF.

As concerns this clone: The identical CDR3 is also encoded by other nucleotide sequences in the sample. The chain carries TRBV7-3 and TRBJ2-2, with D unclear. Per germline, CDR1 SGHTA and CDR2 FQGTGA. The CDR3 contains 13 residues. V lost 2 bases, J lost 4 bases, and 5 bases lay in between. CDR3 sequence (DNA): TGTGCCAGCAGCTTAGGTGGCACCGGGGAGCTGTTTTTT. Amino acid sequence: CASSLGGTGELFF.

V is TRBV5-6 and J is TRBJ2-7; TRBD2 matches 10 bases. This CDR3 is built from 17 residues. The V segment lost 3 bases and the J segment 2 bases; nucleotides outside the gene matches: 11. The germline CDR1 and CDR2 sequences are SGHDT and YYEEEE. The CDR3 DNA is TGTGCCAGCAGCTCTCTGGGCCTAGCGGGGGCCACCTACGAGCAGTACTTC. Its protein product is CASSSLGLAGATYEQYF.

The V gene is TRBV3-1 (or the pseudogene TRBV3-2), the J gene TRBJ1-5, with 7 bases aligning to TRBD1. Germline CDR1 is LGHDT and CDR2 is YNNKEL (reference sequence). CDR3 length equals 14 residues. Germline trimming cut 4 bases from V and 6 bases from J; bases unmatched to any gene: 6. The CDR3 DNA reads as TGTGCCAGCAGCCCCGGACAGGATGGTCAGCCCCAGCATTTT. Its translation is CASSPGQDGQPQHF.

The CDR3 loop reads CASSSVVGGTAQETQYF. CDR3 bases: TGTGCCAGCAGCTCCGTCGTCGGCGGGACAGCCCAAGAGACCCAGTACTTC. V and J are TRBV13 and TRBJ2-5, with a tentative D call TRBD1 (7 bases). This CDR3 comprises 17 residues. V was shortened by 4 bases and J by 1 base, with 19 bases between the two germline ends. Germline assignment: CDR1 PRHDT and CDR2 FYEKMQ (reference sequence).